The 12 T cell receptor beta chains below come from one sample, sequenced in a study of beta chain features in type 1 diabetes. Reverse transcription of all isolated RNA meant that expressed TCRB transcripts were sequenced. Libraries were prepared by immunoSEQ multiplex PCR; TCRdb keeps only in-frame clonotypes and omits some of them. The repertoire holds 250,000 to 300,000 clones, with around 7.8% as singletons. The sequencing sample was made of central memory CD4+ T cells from blood. Every receptor here comes from a young woman in good health.

The table lists this clone with many counts. V and J are TRBV7-2 and TRBJ2-1; 8 nucleotides align to TRBD2. The CDR3 length is 14 residues. Trimming took 5 bases from V and 9 from J; bases not matched to a gene: 9. The germline V gene encodes CDR1 SGHTA and CDR2 FQGNSA. CDR3 loop: CASSTGGPLSEQFF. The CDR3 coding sequence is TGTGCCAGCAGCACGGGGGGGCCTTTATCTGAGCAGTTCTTC.

In its sample, this clone was seen a few times. The chain uses TRBV6-4 and TRBJ2-3, with D perhaps matching TRBD1 (6 bases). Germline CDR1 MRHNA, CDR2 SNTAGT. Trimming stripped 8 bases from V and 2 bases from J, with 11 bases between. This CDR3 is 13 amino acids long. The CDR3 nucleotides read TGTGCCAGCCGGGACACCAACACAGATACGCAGTATTTT. It is translated as CASRDTNTDTQYF.

The genes are TRBV2 and TRBJ1-1; D is perhaps TRBD1 (6 bases). CDR3 size: 13 residues. The V end was cut by 8 bases, the J end by 11 bases, with 21 bases between. Per germline, CDR1 SNHLY and CDR2 FYNNEI. CDR3 residues: CASDRLEGSDAFF. Here the CDR3 DNA reads TGTGCCAGCGACAGGTTGGAGGGGAGTGACGCTTTCTTT.

The rearrangement uses TRBV14 and TRBJ2-3; 12 bases agree with TRBD2. J gave up 9 bases and V 4 bases, and 8 bases lay outside the gene matches. Germline-derived CDR1 and CDR2 are SGHDN and FVKESK. The CDR3 consists of 15 residues. CDR3 DNA: TGTGCCAGCAGCCCCTCTAGCGGGGGGGTGTTAACGCAGTATTTT. This codes for CASSPSSGGVLTQYF.

The table lists this clone with a few counts. The V call is TRBV9, the J call TRBJ2-5, with D unclear. Trimming left V 0 bases short and J 5 bases short, with 8 bases between. In germline, CDR1 is SGDLS, CDR2 YYNGEE. This CDR3 region has 13 residues. The CDR3 region has the DNA TGTGCCAGCAGCGTAGGGGTGTCGGAGACCCAGTACTTC. Protein sequence: CASSVGVSETQYF.

This clone appeared many times. This chain connects TRBV4-3 to TRBJ2-1; maybe TRBD2 (5 bases). The CDR3 is 16 amino acids. CDR1 LGHNA and CDR2 YSLEER come from the germline V gene. V lost 1 base to trimming and J lost 4 bases, with 14 bases between them. CDR3 in amino acids: CASSQGRWGEYNEQFF. The CDR3 DNA reads TGCGCCAGCAGCCAAGGTCGGTGGGGAGAGTACAATGAGCAGTTCTTC.

This clone was detected ten times or more. The chain couples TRBV6-5 to TRBJ1-2, with no clear D. The germline CDR1 and CDR2 sequences are MNHEY and SVGAGI. CDR3 length: 12 residues. Trimming cost V 2 bases and J 6 bases, with 7 bases left between them. CDR3 protein: CASSYGGNGYTF. CDR3 sequence (DNA): TGTGCCAGCAGTTACGGCGGAAATGGCTACACCTTC.

The chain uses TRBV19 and TRBJ2-3, with D possibly being TRBD2 (5 bases). The germline gives CDR1 LNHDA, CDR2 SQIVND (reference sequence). There are 15 residues in the CDR3. The V end was cut by 2 bases, the J end by 2 bases, with 11 bases between. CDR3 amino acids: CASSISVATTDTQYF. The CDR3 DNA reads as TGTGCCAGTAGTATATCCGTAGCGACCACAGATACGCAGTATTTT.

The chain employs TRBV4-1 and TRBJ1-1, with a possible D match to TRBD1 (5 bases). This CDR3 is 15 amino acids long. Trimming took 4 bases from V and 1 from J, leaving 13 bases between them. Germline CDR1 and CDR2: MGHRA and YSYEKL. CDR3 nucleotide sequence: TGCGCCAGCAGCCTAACCGGGACGGGGAACACTGAAGCTTTCTTT. Its protein is CASSLTGTGNTEAFF.

V usage is TRBV7-3 and J usage is TRBJ2-3; a possible D gene is TRBD1 (5 bases). This CDR3 has 13 amino acids. The germline gives CDR1 SGHTA, CDR2 FQGTGA. Trimming pared 4 bases from V and 4 bases from J, leaving 9 bases between. CDR3 loop: CASSSQGADTQYF. The CDR3 DNA follows: TGTGCCAGCAGCTCGCAGGGCGCAGATACGCAGTATTTT.

Only a few counts were recorded for this clone. This chain uses TRBV7-2 with TRBJ1-2; D not certain. The CDR3 runs 13 residues. Trimming removed 5 bases at V and 4 bases at J, with 11 bases between. Germline V lookup: CDR1 SGHTA, CDR2 FQGNSA. The CDR3 DNA follows: TGTGCCAGCAGCCCAGACGGAGCCTATGGCTACACCTTC. Amino acids: CASSPDGAYGYTF.

This rearrangement joins TRBV5-1 to TRBJ2-3, with TRBD2 matching 13 bases. The CDR3 loop spans 16 amino acids. Germline V gene lookup returns CDR1 SGHRS and CDR2 YFSETQ. The V and J ends lost 4 bases and 5 bases, in that order; junction bases with no gene match: 7. CDR3 sequence (DNA): TGCGCCAGCAGCCCAGGACTAGCGGGGGTGGAAGATACGCAGTATTTT. Residues: CASSPGLAGVEDTQYF.